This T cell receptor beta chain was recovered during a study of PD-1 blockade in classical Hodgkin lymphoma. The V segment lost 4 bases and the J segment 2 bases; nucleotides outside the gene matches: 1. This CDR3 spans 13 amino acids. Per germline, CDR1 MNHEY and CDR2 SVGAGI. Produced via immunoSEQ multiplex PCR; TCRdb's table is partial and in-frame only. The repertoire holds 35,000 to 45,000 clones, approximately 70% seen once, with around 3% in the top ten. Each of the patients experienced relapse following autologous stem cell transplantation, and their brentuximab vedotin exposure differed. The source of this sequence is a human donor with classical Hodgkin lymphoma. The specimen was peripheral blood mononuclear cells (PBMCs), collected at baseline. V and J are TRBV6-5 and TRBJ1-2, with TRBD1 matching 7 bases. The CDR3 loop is CASSSDRNYGYTF. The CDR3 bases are TGTGCCAGCAGTTCGGACAGGAACTATGGCTACACCTTC.